This T cell receptor beta chain was captured in a study of CD8+ T cells in alopecia areata. Study overall: Patients in the treated group were given tofacitinib by mouth, 5 to 10 mg twice a day.

Note on this clone: Its antigen is unknown.

Sample treatment: oral pan-JAK inhibitor, 5-10 mg twice daily. Reverse transcribed after extraction, RNA yielded cDNA as the sequencing template. Here immunoSEQ multiplex PCR was the method, and the copy in TCRdb shows in-frame clones only, minus some. The data hold 85,000 to 110,000 clones, with 85% to 90% observed a single time. Whole-study findings and limits: Sharing of TCRs across patients appeared less clear than in mice, possibly for HLA-related reasons. Alphabeta T cells residing in normal skin are also sequenced in scalp samples.

CDR3 length: 15 residues. The germline V and J ends were trimmed by 3 bases and 0 bases, with 12 bases remaining between them. Germline V gene sequence: CDR1 MNHEY, CDR2 SMNVEV (reference sequence). Sample: CD8+ T cells sorted from blood, taken at approximately week 30, from a patient treated with tofacitinib. The chain is built from TRBV27 and TRBJ2-7, with a possible D match to TRBD2 (5 bases). The receptor comes from a human donor with alopecia areata. The CDR3 DNA is TGTGCCAGCAGTTTCCGGTTTGGGAGCTCCTACGAGCAGTACTTC. Protein product: CASSFRFGSSYEQYF.